Following are 18 T cell receptor beta chains from one sample sequenced in a study of OX40 agonist ivuxolimab in advanced cancers. Data came from immunoSEQ multiplex PCR; TCRdb stores just in-frame clones and leaves some out. The sample records tens of thousands of clones, about 95% being singletons. Sequenced material: CD4+ or CD8+ T cells sorted from blood, taken in a trial of the OX40 agonist ivuxolimab. Receptors originate from an adult with an advanced solid tumor such as melanoma, head and neck, liver or kidney cancer.

V and J are TRBV5-4 and TRBJ1-1, with no clear D. The CDR3 runs 12 residues. CDR1 and CDR2 (germline): SGHNT, YYREEE (reference sequence). V was trimmed by 9 bases and J by 5 bases, leaving 14 bases between them. CDR3 sequence (DNA): TGTGCCACCTGGGCAAGGAGAACTGAAGCTTTCTTT. Protein product: CATWARRTEAFF.

The chain links TRBV7-9 to TRBJ1-2; 8 bases match TRBD1. Unmatched junction bases numbered 12, after V lost 5 bases and J lost 10 bases. The V gene's germline CDR1 is SEHNR and CDR2 FQNEAQ (reference sequence). The length of the CDR3 is 14 residues. CDR3 DNA sequence: TGTGCCAGCAGCCCTCCAGGGGGCGTCGGCCTCTACACCTTC. Protein sequence: CASSPPGGVGLYTF.

The chain is built from TRBV6-4 and TRBJ2-7; no reliable D call. The CDR3 spans 14 residues. V was shortened by 4 bases and J by 2 bases, with 12 bases between the two germline ends. Germline CDR1 is MRHNA and CDR2 is SNTAGT. CDR3 in amino acids: CASSVDGYPYEQYF. The DNA of the CDR3 is TGTGCCAGCAGTGTCGACGGATACCCCTACGAGCAGTACTTC.

V is TRBV15 and J is TRBJ2-3, with TRBD1 matching 8 bases. This CDR3 has 14 residues. In germline, CDR1 is LNHNV, CDR2 YYDKDF (reference sequence). After removal of 4 bases from V and 8 bases from J, the junction contained 8 bases not matched to a gene. The CDR3 region is CATSTDRDPGTQYF. The CDR3 nucleotides are TGTGCCACCAGCACGGACAGGGATCCGGGTACGCAGTATTTT.

The chain has TRBV7-3 and TRBJ2-1; 11 positions match TRBD2. The V segment lost 5 bases and the J segment 8 bases; nucleotides outside the gene matches: 8. CDR3 length equals 15 residues. The V gene's germline CDR1 is SGHTA and CDR2 FQGTGA. CDR3 DNA: TGTGCCAGCAGCACCCCTAGCGGGAGGAGTCATGAGCAGTTCTTC. The encoded protein is CASSTPSGRSHEQFF.

The CDR3 DNA is TGTGCCAGCAGCCAAGATCGGCTACAGGGATCCACTGAAGCTTTCTTT. Residues: CASSQDRLQGSTEAFF. The chain couples TRBV4-2 to TRBJ1-1; D is possibly TRBD1 (6 bases). CDR3 size: 16 residues. V was trimmed by 0 bases and J by 4 bases, leaving 15 bases between them. The germline CDR1 and CDR2 sequences are LGHNA and YNFKEQ.

The rearrangement joins TRBV15 to TRBJ2-2, with unresolved D. The CDR3 has 17 amino acids. Germline loops: CDR1 LNHNV, CDR2 YYDKDF (reference sequence). V gave up 0 bases and J gave up 1 base, with 12 bases separating them. The CDR3 bases are TGTGCCACCAGCAGAGATCAGGTTGGAGTGAACACCGGGGAGCTGTTTTTT. It specifies CATSRDQVGVNTGELFF.

The CDR3 is CASSLPRNIYSGNTIYF. CDR3 in DNA: TGTGCCAGCAGCCTGCCTAGGAATATCTACTCTGGAAACACCATATATTTT. The chain recombines TRBV5-6 with TRBJ1-3; D gene unclear. Germline loops: CDR1 SGHDT, CDR2 YYEEEE. CDR3 length: 17 amino acids. V dropped 4 bases and J dropped 0 bases, with 17 bases sitting between them.

This clone occurred once. The chain is built from TRBV5-1 and TRBJ2-2; D may be TRBD2 (5 bases). V was cut by 1 base and J by 6 bases, with 10 bases left in between. The germline CDR1 and CDR2 sequences are SGHRS and YFSETQ. This CDR3 has 14 residues. The CDR3 sequence: CASSLPSGAGELFF. The DNA of the CDR3 is TGCGCCAGCAGCTTGCCCAGCGGAGCCGGGGAGCTGTTTTTT. The variable domain in full, with the rest retrieved from reference TRBV5-1 and TRBJ2-2, is KAGVTQTPRYLIKTRGQQVTLSCSPISGHRSVSWYQQTPGQGLQFLFEYFSETQRNKGNFPGRFSGRQFSNSRSEMNVSTLELGDSALYLCASSLPSGAGELFFGEGSRLTVL.

This rearrangement joins TRBV7-3 to TRBJ2-2; D unresolved. CDR1 and CDR2 from the germline V gene are SGHTA and FQGTGA. Trimming stripped 0 bases from V and 6 bases from J, with 11 bases between. This CDR3 has 15 residues. CDR3 protein: CASSLTGSRAGELFF. CDR3 DNA sequence: TGTGCCAGCAGCTTAACCGGTTCCCGGGCCGGGGAGCTGTTTTTT.

The rearrangement links TRBV6-1 to TRBJ2-5; D may be TRBD2 (5 bases). Judging by the DNA end, TRBJ2-7 fits better; the J call may be wrong. Germline V gene data show CDR1 as MNHNS and CDR2 as SASEGT. The CDR3 runs 14 residues. The CDR3 DNA sequence: TGTGCCAGCAGTGAGAGGGCAGATTATGACGAGCAGTACTTC. Translation gives CASSERADYDEQYF.

V usage is TRBV11-2 and J usage is TRBJ2-7, with 8 bases matching TRBD1. Germline lookup yields CDR1 SGHAT and CDR2 FQNNGV. V shed 0 bases and J 0 bases; nucleotides not matched to a gene: 4. The CDR3 has 16 amino acids. The CDR3 sequence is CASSLEIGTGSYEQYF. Written as DNA, the CDR3 is TGTGCCAGCAGCTTAGAAATTGGGACAGGCTCCTACGAGCAGTACTTC.

The genes are TRBV4-3 and TRBJ2-7, with TRBD2 as a possible D gene (6 bases). The V gene's germline CDR1 is LGHNA and CDR2 YSLEER. CDR3 length: 17 amino acids. V lost 0 bases, J lost 0 bases, and 15 bases lay in between. The CDR3 here is CASSQDLGLSSSYEQYF. CDR3 nucleotide sequence: TGCGCCAGCAGCCAAGATCTAGGACTATCTTCCTCCTACGAGCAGTACTTC.

The rearrangement joins TRBV4-1 to TRBJ1-1, with D tentatively TRBD1 (5 bases). The germline CDR1 and CDR2 sequences are MGHRA and YSYEKL. The CDR3 sequence is 15 residues long. Trimming pared 4 bases from V and 4 bases from J, leaving 16 bases between. The CDR3 DNA follows: TGCGCCAGCAGCCCGATGCAGGGTCCCGGCACTGAAGCTTTCTTT. It encodes CASSPMQGPGTEAFF.

In its sample, this clone was seen once. The gene calls are TRBV4-3 and TRBJ1-5, with no clear D. Germline assignment: CDR1 LGHNA and CDR2 YSLEER. V lost 0 bases to trimming and J lost 4 bases, with 10 bases between them. This CDR3 is 15 amino acids long. The CDR3 sequence: CASSQDHAANQPQHF. CDR3 DNA: TGCGCCAGCAGCCAAGATCATGCGGCGAATCAGCCCCAGCATTTT.

The V call is TRBV7-9, the J call TRBJ2-5, with no clear D. The CDR3 covers 13 residues. Trimming took 3 bases from V and 4 from J, leaving 9 bases between them. The germline gives CDR1 SEHNR, CDR2 FQNEAQ (reference sequence). CDR3 sequence (DNA): TGTGCCAGCAGCTTCATATCAGCAGAGACCCAGTACTTC. This encodes CASSFISAETQYF.

This chain connects TRBV5-1 to TRBJ2-5; 9 nucleotides agree with TRBD1. The J call is doubtful: the DNA matches TRBJ2-7 better. This CDR3 spans 15 amino acids. CDR1 and CDR2 from the germline V gene are SGHRS and YFSETQ. This CDR3 is CASSPGTGSSYEQYF. CDR3 DNA sequence: TGCGCCAGCAGCCCCGGGACAGGGAGCTCCTACGAGCAGTACTTC.

The chain joins TRBV5-6 to TRBJ2-1; 7 positions match TRBD2. CDR3 size: 13 residues. The V segment lost 2 bases and the J segment 5 bases; nucleotides outside the gene matches: 1. The V gene's germline CDR1 is SGHDT and CDR2 YYEEEE. In DNA, the CDR3 is TGTGCCAGCAGCTTCGGGGGGAACAATGAGCAGTTCTTC. This encodes CASSFGGNNEQFF.